This TCR beta chain came from a study of shared clonotypes between healthy human individuals. Whole-study findings and limits: How much donors shared clonotypes was expected to be affected by sequencing depth. In general, naive subsets displayed greater estimated richness than memory subsets did. Donor scarcity curtailed the genetic and exposure-history diversity represented herein.

CD8 cells classed as naive were CD45RO-negative and positively selected for CCR7, excluding terminally differentiated effector memory CD45RA+ cells. The CDR3 consists of 14 residues. Trimming left V 7 bases short and J 14 bases short, with 24 bases between. The V gene's germline CDR1 is LNHDA and CDR2 SQIVND (reference sequence). About this clone itself: Its matching antigen is unknown.

Deep level was the assay's run setting. The repertoire was sequenced with immunoSEQ multiplex PCR; TCRdb's copy has only in-frame clones and lacks some. The sample yields about 2,200,000 clones, roughly 91% seen once. This chain links TRBV19 with TRBJ2-1; no clear D. This clonotype originated in a man younger than 35 in good health. Some clones in this sample may be carry-over from other donors' samples. Sequencing was carried out using naive CD8+ T cells from PBMCs. The CDR3 nucleotides read TGTGCCAGTACTTTAGCCTGGGGTCTAAGGGATAAGTTCTTC. Translated, it gives CASTLAWGLRDKFF.